One and the same sample provided the 9 T cell receptor beta chains below, sequenced in a study of blood T cell repertoires in COVID-19. Profiled with immunoSEQ multiplex PCR; TCRdb holds only in-frame clones, not every one. The repertoire holds approximately 350,000 clones, with around nine tenths as singletons. Sequences were obtained from peripheral blood. Receptors were obtained from an older woman with COVID-19, enrolled during active disease.

This clone appeared a few times. The chain has TRBV19 and TRBJ1-5; 8 bases are shared with TRBD1. The CDR3 sequence is 14 residues long. From germline, CDR1 is LNHDA and CDR2 SQIVND (reference sequence). V lost 7 bases to trimming and J lost 5 bases; unmatched junction nucleotides: 7. In DNA, the CDR3 is TGTGCCAGTACCACGACAGGGGAAGATCAGCCCCAGCATTTT. Protein sequence: CASTTTGEDQPQHF. Based on the CDR3 plus reference TRBV19 and TRBJ1-5, the full variable domain is DGGITQSPKYLFRKEGQNVTLSCEQNLNHDAMYWYRQDPGQGLRLIYYSQIVNDFQKGDIAEGYSVSREKKESFPLTVTSAQKNPTAFYLCASTTTGEDQPQHFGDGTRLSIL.

In its sample, this clone was seen a few times. The rearrangement joins TRBV4-3 to TRBJ1-3; TRBD1 matches at 11 bases. The CDR3 covers 19 residues. V was clipped by 4 bases and J by 4 bases; unmatched bases: 15. Germline CDR1 and CDR2: LGHNA and YSLEER. CDR3 nucleotide sequence: TGCGCCAGCAGCCGCGAGGGACAGGGGGACGGGAACCCGGGAAACACCATATATTTT. Encoded protein: CASSREGQGDGNPGNTIYF.

This clone was observed a single time. The sample carries other DNA sequences with the same CDR3. This rearrangement joins TRBV11-2 to TRBJ2-1; D possibly corresponds to TRBD1 (6 bases). Germline CDR1 reads SGHAT; CDR2 reads FQNNGV. V lost 1 base to trimming and J lost 0 bases, with 7 bases between them. CDR3 size: 15 residues. The CDR3 nucleotides read TGTGCCAGCAGCTTAGGAGGGGGCTCCTACAATGAGCAGTTCTTC. This encodes CASSLGGGSYNEQFF.

The V gene is TRBV10-3, the J gene TRBJ1-2, with D perhaps matching TRBD1 (6 bases). Germline V gene data show CDR1 as ENHRY and CDR2 as SYGVKD. The CDR3 totals 13 residues. Trimming removed 3 bases from V and 3 bases from J, with 8 bases in between. The CDR3 DNA reads as TGTGCCATCAGTGAACAGGGCCACTATGGCTACACCTTC. It codes for CAISEQGHYGYTF.

The chain joins TRBV9 to TRBJ2-2; 10 bases line up with TRBD1. Trimming cost V 4 bases and J 4 bases; bases outside gene matches: 7. In germline, CDR1 is SGDLS, CDR2 YYNGEE. The length of the CDR3 is 16 residues. This CDR3 reads CASSPPGTGATGELFF. The CDR3 DNA reads as TGTGCCAGCAGCCCACCCGGGACAGGGGCCACCGGGGAGCTGTTTTTT.

This clone was seen only a few times. The J gene is TRBJ1-2, the V gene TRBV7-9, with D unresolved. Trimming stripped 5 bases from V and 4 bases from J, with 5 bases between. The CDR3 runs 11 residues. The germline CDR1 and CDR2 sequences are SEHNR and FQNEAQ (reference sequence). The CDR3 bases are TGTGCCAGCAGCCGGGTCTATGGCTACACCTTC. This translates into CASSRVYGYTF.

The J gene is TRBJ2-1, the V gene TRBV6-5; 8 nucleotides align to TRBD2. V trimming: 7 bases; J trimming: 0 bases; junction bases outside the gene matches: 5. Germline V gene data show CDR1 as MNHEY and CDR2 as SVGAGI. This CDR3 comprises 15 residues. The CDR3 bases are TGTGCCAGCAAGGATAGCGGGGCCTCCTACAATGAGCAGTTCTTC. Translation gives CASKDSGASYNEQFF.

The rearrangement links TRBV18 to TRBJ1-4; D is unresolved. Per germline, CDR1 KGHSH and CDR2 LQKENI. CDR3 size: 13 residues. V lost 10 bases and J 8 bases, leaving 17 bases between the germline ends. The CDR3 DNA follows: TGTGCCACCTCGAGAGGAGAGACGGAAAAACTGTTTTTT. This gives the protein CATSRGETEKLFF. The complete variable domain, with remaining parts taken from reference TRBV18 and TRBJ1-4, reads NAGVMQNPRHLVRRRGQEARLRCSPMKGHSHVYWYRQLPEEGLKFMVYLQKENIIDESGMPKERFSAEFPKEGPSILRIQQVVRGDSAAYFCATSRGETEKLFFGSGTQLSVL.

The chain uses TRBV6-6 and TRBJ2-2; the D gene is possibly TRBD2 (5 bases). This CDR3 is 11 amino acids long. V lost 9 bases and J 10 bases, leaving 12 bases between the germline ends. The V gene's germline CDR1 is MNHNY and CDR2 SVGAGI (reference sequence). CDR3: CASGLPVELFF. As DNA, the CDR3 is TGTGCCAGTGGACTGCCTGTGGAGCTGTTTTTT.